This is a list of T cell receptor beta chains from one sample in a study of T cell repertoires in cytomegalovirus infection. The antigens of these receptors remain unknown. TCRdb processed the reads anew with MiXCR; each CDR3 protein has one entry. The sample has 250,000 to 400,000 distinct CDR3 sequences, 20% to 25% seen once. Sequencing was performed on cultured PBMCs, taken from culture after CMV antigen stimulation. These receptors all come from a human donor in good health (CMV status not recorded). Some clones in this sample may be carry-over from other donors' samples. The CDR3 runs from the conserved cysteine through the conserved F or W. A D gene is named only where the DNA matches it firmly. Size values are once, few and many counts, or a class for expanded clones, and some rows have none.

J gene: TRBJ1-1
D gene: -
clone size: many
V gene: TRBV7-2
CDR3 DNA: TGTGCCAGCACGAACCCCGGCACTGAAGCTTTCTTT
CDR3 protein: CASTNPGTEAFF

J gene: TRBJ1-1
D gene: TRBD1
clone size: few
V gene: TRBV19
CDR3 DNA: TGTGCCAGTAGTTCATCGGGGACAGGGAGGACTGAAGCTTTCTTT
CDR3 protein: CASSSSGTGRTEAFF

J gene: TRBJ1-4
D gene: -
clone size: few
V gene: TRBV4-1
CDR3 DNA: TGCGCCAGCAGCCAAGAATGGGGCTATGAAAAACTGTTTTTT
CDR3 protein: CASSQEWGYEKLFF

J gene: TRBJ2-5
D gene: -
clone size: -
V gene: TRBV28
CDR3 DNA: TGTGCCAGCAGTTCTGGAGGCCAAGAGACCCAGTACTTC
CDR3 protein: CASSSGGQETQYF

J gene: TRBJ2-5
D gene: -
clone size: few
V gene: TRBV6-5
CDR3 DNA: TGTGCCAGCAGTCCTAGCTTTCCAAGGGGCGAGACCCAGTACTTC
CDR3 protein: CASSPSFPRGETQYF

J gene: TRBJ2-2
D gene: TRBD2
clone size: few
V gene: TRBV19
CDR3 DNA: TGTGCCAGTAGAACTAGCGGGACGTACACCGGGGAGCTGTTTTTT
CDR3 protein: CASRTSGTYTGELFF

J gene: TRBJ1-1
D gene: -
clone size: few
V gene: TRBV27
CDR3 DNA: TGTGCCAGCAGTTTATTGATGGGACGGCAGAACACTGAAGCTTTCTTT
CDR3 protein: CASSLLMGRQNTEAFF

J gene: TRBJ2-2
D gene: -
clone size: -
V gene: TRBV7-6
CDR3 DNA: TGTGCCAGCAGCTTAGGGTCGGTTTCCACCGGGGAGCTGTTTTTT
CDR3 protein: CASSLGSVSTGELFF

J gene: TRBJ2-7
D gene: -
clone size: medium-sized
V gene: TRBV7-2
CDR3 DNA: TGTGCCAGCAGCGGAAGGGCAGGACAGACGCCCCTCTACGAGCAGTACTTC
CDR3 protein: CASSGRAGQTPLYEQYF

J gene: TRBJ1-5
D gene: -
clone size: few
V gene: TRBV18
CDR3 DNA: TGTGCCAGCTCACGGGACGGAAATAGCAATCAGCCCCAGCATTTT
CDR3 protein: CASSRDGNSNQPQHF

J gene: TRBJ1-4
D gene: TRBD1
clone size: -
V gene: TRBV2
CDR3 DNA: TGTGCCAGCAGTCTATCCGGGACAGGGGGTAGTGAAAAACTGTTTTTT
CDR3 protein: CASSLSGTGGSEKLFF

J gene: TRBJ2-5
D gene: TRBD1
clone size: few
V gene: TRBV12-3/TRBV12-4
CDR3 DNA: TGTGCCAGCAGTCCCGGGACAGGGGATGGAGAGACCCAGTACTTC
CDR3 protein: CASSPGTGDGETQYF

J gene: TRBJ1-2
D gene: -
clone size: -
V gene: TRBV3-1
CDR3 DNA: TGTGCCAGCAGCCAAGACGGAGGACTTTACTATGGCTACACCTTC
CDR3 protein: CASSQDGGLYYGYTF

J gene: TRBJ2-5
D gene: TRBD2
clone size: -
V gene: TRBV5-1
CDR3 DNA: TGCGCCAGCAGCTTGACTAGCGGGAGGATCGAGACCCAGTACTTC
CDR3 protein: CASSLTSGRIETQYF

J gene: TRBJ2-3
D gene: TRBD2
clone size: -
V gene: TRBV18
CDR3 DNA: TGTGCCAGCTCACCGCCTAGCGGAGGACACGTTACGCAGTATTTT
CDR3 protein: CASSPPSGGHVTQYF

J gene: TRBJ1-1
D gene: -
clone size: few
V gene: TRBV19
CDR3 DNA: TGTGCCAGTAGTATAGTCGGGGGAACTGAAGCTTTCTTT
CDR3 protein: CASSIVGGTEAFF

J gene: TRBJ2-7
D gene: -
clone size: few
V gene: TRBV7-8
CDR3 DNA: TGTGCCAGCAGCTTAGTACAGTCCTACGAGCAGTACTTC
CDR3 protein: CASSLVQSYEQYF

J gene: TRBJ2-3
D gene: -
clone size: -
V gene: TRBV4-1
CDR3 DNA: TGCGCCAGCAGCCTGGGACTCTCGGCTGATACGCAGTATTTT
CDR3 protein: CASSLGLSADTQYF

J gene: TRBJ2-1
D gene: TRBD2
clone size: -
V gene: TRBV6-1
CDR3 DNA: TGTGCCAGCAAGACTAGCGGGCCTCCCATGGGGCCCTACAATGAGCAGTTCTTC
CDR3 protein: CASKTSGPPMGPYNEQFF

J gene: TRBJ1-1
D gene: -
clone size: few
V gene: TRBV7-2
CDR3 DNA: TGTGCCAGCAGCCCCGACAGGTTTAACACTGAAGCTTTCTTT
CDR3 protein: CASSPDRFNTEAFF

J gene: TRBJ1-6
D gene: -
clone size: -
V gene: TRBV6-6
CDR3 DNA: TGTGCCAGCAGCGGGACGGGTGATAATTCACCCCTCCACTTT
CDR3 protein: CASSGTGDNSPLHF

J gene: TRBJ2-3
D gene: TRBD2
clone size: -
V gene: TRBV12-3/TRBV12-4
CDR3 DNA: TGTGCCAGCAGTTCGACTAGCGCAATGTCACAGATAACGCAGTATTTT
CDR3 protein: CASSSTSAMSQITQYF

J gene: TRBJ2-1
D gene: TRBD2
clone size: few
V gene: TRBV18
CDR3 DNA: TGTGCCAGCTCACCAGGGTCGACTAGCCATTTCGATGAGCAGTTCTTC
CDR3 protein: CASSPGSTSHFDEQFF

J gene: TRBJ2-5
D gene: -
clone size: few
V gene: TRBV5-1
CDR3 DNA: TGCGCCAGCAGACCCGAAGGAGAGACCCAGTACTTC
CDR3 protein: CASRPEGETQYF

J gene: TRBJ2-3
D gene: TRBD2
clone size: few
V gene: TRBV6-6
CDR3 DNA: TGTGCCAGCACCAGCGGGGAGACGGATACGCAGTATTTT
CDR3 protein: CASTSGETDTQYF

J gene: TRBJ2-3
D gene: -
clone size: -
V gene: TRBV6-5
CDR3 DNA: TGTGCCAGCAGTTCGGCCCTACCCGAGCCCACAGATACGCAGTATTTT
CDR3 protein: CASSSALPEPTDTQYF

J gene: TRBJ1-1
D gene: -
clone size: few
V gene: TRBV19
CDR3 DNA: TGTGCCAGTACCCCGTTCGGGGGCCTGAACACTGAAGCTTTCTTT
CDR3 protein: CASTPFGGLNTEAFF

J gene: TRBJ2-3
D gene: -
clone size: -
V gene: TRBV7-2
CDR3 DNA: TGTGCCAGCAGCCTCTTCTCTCGGGCAGGGGGCACAGATACGCAGTATTTT
CDR3 protein: CASSLFSRAGGTDTQYF

J gene: TRBJ2-7
D gene: TRBD1
clone size: -
V gene: TRBV2
CDR3 DNA: TGTGCCAGCACCTACTGGACAGGCTCCTACGAGCAGTACTTC
CDR3 protein: CASTYWTGSYEQYF

J gene: TRBJ1-4
D gene: TRBD1
clone size: few
V gene: TRBV4-2
CDR3 DNA: TGTGCCAGCAGCCAAGCTCAAACAGGGGGGGATGAAAAACTGTTTTTT
CDR3 protein: CASSQAQTGGDEKLFF